This T cell receptor (beta chain) was obtained from a study of blood T cell repertoires in COVID-19. Per the authors' pipeline: Amplified reference gene primers provided the basis for estimating nucleated cell counts. Generated by immunoSEQ multiplex PCR, the TCRdb table keeps only in-frame clones and is missing some. The V and J calls and clone size were taken over from that table, and D and trimming were inferred from the DNA. The repertoire includes 170,000 or so clones, around 73% of them detected once, and 15% to 20% sits in the top ten. The CDR3 is made up of 15 amino acids. Deletions cut 4 bases from V and 0 bases from J, with 14 bases between. Germline V lookup: CDR1 SGHRS, CDR2 YFSETQ. Living in roughly 25 US areas, the participants were between roughly 18 and 90 years of age. Participants were placed into cohorts based on the clinical history they reported. What the recovered Cohort 3 donors had was two negative PCRs, clearance, or symptom resolution.

This receptor was identified in a woman aged 45-65 years who had recovered from COVID-19. Specimen: PBMCs or T cells enriched from blood (not recorded which). This rearrangement joins TRBV5-1 to TRBJ2-7; D gene uncertain. The CDR3 DNA sequence: TGCGCCAGCAGCCCCCGTCCTGACTTCTCCTACGAGCAGTACTTC. Residues: CASSPRPDFSYEQYF.